This section outlines one T cell receptor beta chain sequence together with its context. This sample stems from a study of OX40 agonist ivuxolimab in advanced cancers. The repertoire was sequenced with immunoSEQ multiplex PCR; TCRdb's copy has only in-frame clones and lacks some. The table shows about 47,000 clones, with 75% to 90% occurring only once. The CDR3 contains 15 residues. With V trimmed by 5 bases and J by 8 bases, 9 bases remained unmatched. The germline CDR1 and CDR2 sequences are SEHNR and FQNEAQ (reference sequence). This TCR derives from an adult with an advanced solid tumor such as melanoma, head and neck, liver or kidney cancer. This specimen was CD4+ or CD8+ T cells sorted from blood, taken in a trial of the OX40 agonist ivuxolimab. This chain connects TRBV7-9 to TRBJ2-1; 10 nucleotides agree with TRBD1. The CDR3 region is CASSNTGQGFHEQFF. For the CDR3, the DNA is TGTGCCAGCAGCAACACGGGACAGGGGTTCCATGAGCAGTTCTTC.